The 26 T cell receptor beta chains below were found in one sample sequenced in a study of CD8+CD57+ T cells in acquired aplastic anemia. The sequenced patients had an expansion of CD8+CD57+ cells seen by flow cytometry. Genomic DNA templated the TCR beta VDJ and CDR3 profiling. TCRdb called the reads again in MiXCR, with one record for every CDR3 protein. The table has 150,000 or so distinct CDR3 sequences, 40% to 60% seen once. The sequenced sample consisted of sorted CD4+, CD8+, or CD8+CD57+ T cells (not recorded which) from PBMCs. The receptor set was obtained from a human donor with aplastic anemia.

The V and J genes are TRBV4-3 and TRBJ2-3, with D uncertain. The CDR3 runs to 14 residues. The germline V and J ends were trimmed by 0 bases and 6 bases, with 10 bases remaining between them. Looked up from germline, CDR1 is LGHNA and CDR2 is YSLEER. DNA for the CDR3: TGCGCCAGCAGCCAAGATCAAGTGGGGGATACGCAGTATTTT. This translates into CASSQDQVGDTQYF.

This chain joins TRBV6-1 and TRBJ2-7; D may be TRBD2 (5 bases). CDR3 length: 11 residues. Per germline, CDR1 MNHNS and CDR2 SASEGT. V was clipped by 8 bases and J by 3 bases, with 8 bases between them. CDR3 residues: CASREDYEQYF. The CDR3 DNA reads as TGTGCCAGCCGGGAAGACTACGAGCAGTACTTC.

The gene calls are TRBV6-5 and TRBJ1-6; D not certain. V lost 2 bases to trimming and J lost 7 bases, with 12 bases between them. The CDR3 spans 15 residues. Germline V CDR1 and CDR2: MNHEY, SVGAGI. The CDR3 DNA reads TGTGCCAGCAGTTACCAAGGGCGGATAAATTCACCCCTCCACTTT. Amino acid sequence: CASSYQGRINSPLHF.

The chain recombines TRBV25-1 with TRBJ1-1; tentatively, D is TRBD1 (6 bases). This CDR3 is built from 16 residues. Germline CDR1 MGHDK, CDR2 SYGVNS. Between the trimmed V and J ends, which lost 7 bases and 4 bases, there was a span of 22 bases. The CDR3 coding sequence is TGTGCCAGCACCCAAGGAGGGGGGAAGTCGGGCACTGAAGCTTTCTTT. Its translation is CASTQGGGKSGTEAFF.

V and J are TRBV7-2 and TRBJ1-1; D is possibly TRBD1 (6 bases). CDR3 size: 14 residues. V lost 3 bases to trimming and J lost 5 bases, with 13 bases between them. The germline V gene encodes CDR1 SGHTA and CDR2 FQGNSA. The CDR3 protein is CASSLNRVRTEAFF. CDR3 bases: TGTGCCAGCAGCTTGAACAGGGTCAGGACTGAAGCTTTCTTT. The variable domain in full, completed from reference TRBV7-2 and TRBJ1-1, reads GAGVSQSPSNKVTEKGKDVELRCDPISGHTALYWYRQSLGQGLEFLIYFQGNSAPDKSGLPSDRFSAERTGGSVSTLTIQRTQQEDSAVYLCASSLNRVRTEAFFGQGTRLTVV.

The genes are TRBV10-3 and TRBJ2-7, with D unresolved. The CDR3 runs 13 residues. V lost 2 bases and J 7 bases, leaving 12 bases between the germline ends. Germline V CDR1 and CDR2: ENHRY, SYGVKD. CDR3 sequence (DNA): TGTGCCATCAGTGAGCCCACTTCCCGGGAGCAGTACTTC. Its translation: CAISEPTSREQYF.

This clonotype was detected ten times or more. V usage is TRBV14 and J usage is TRBJ1-1; D is unclear. V was cut by 1 base and J by 12 bases, with 12 bases left in between. Looked up from germline, CDR1 is SGHDN and CDR2 is FVKESK. CDR3 length equals 12 residues. CDR3 sequence reads: CASSQAPGNPFF. In DNA form, the CDR3 reads TGTGCCAGCAGCCAAGCCCCCGGGAATCCTTTCTTT.

At least ten counts were recorded for this clonotype. This chain joins TRBV19 and TRBJ2-7; D remains ambiguous. V was pared by 7 bases and J by 1 base, with 14 bases between. CDR3 length: 14 residues. Looked up from germline, CDR1 is LNHDA and CDR2 is SQIVND (reference sequence). The DNA of the CDR3 is TGTGCCAGTACCTTATTCGTGGGTTCCTACGAGCAGTACTTC. As protein: CASTLFVGSYEQYF.

This chain uses TRBV4-1 with TRBJ2-7, with 9 nucleotides matching TRBD2. Per the germline V gene, CDR1 is MGHRA and CDR2 is YSYEKL. The CDR3 contains 12 residues. CDR3 sequence: CASGGGVHEQYF. The DNA of the CDR3 is TGCGCTTCGGGCGGGGGGGTCCACGAGCAGTACTTC.

The chain uses TRBV7-6 and TRBJ2-5; weak D call: TRBD2 (7 bases). V lost 5 bases and J 5 bases, leaving 18 bases between the germline ends. Per the germline V gene, CDR1 is SGHVS and CDR2 is FNYEAQ. The CDR3 covers 15 residues. CDR3: CASSPLGGGTETQYF. CDR3 DNA: TGTGCCAGCAGCCCCCTAGGGGGGGGGACGGAGACCCAGTACTTC.

The chain is built from TRBV7-6 and TRBJ1-1; 7 positions match TRBD1. V lost 0 bases to trimming and J lost 1 base; unmatched junction nucleotides: 5. CDR1 SGHVS and CDR2 FNYEAQ come from the germline V gene. This CDR3 has 16 amino acids. CDR3 coding DNA: TGTGCCAGCAGCTTAGCATGGGACAGTTGGAACACTGAAGCTTTCTTT. It encodes CASSLAWDSWNTEAFF.

This clonotype has at least ten counts. This rearrangement joins TRBV20-1 to TRBJ2-2, with a weak D call TRBD1 (5 bases). The CDR3 is 15 amino acids. V lost 0 bases and J 5 bases, leaving 13 bases between the germline ends. Germline loops: CDR1 DFQATT, CDR2 SNEGSKA (reference sequence). CDR3 residues: CSAREPQGDTGELFF. CDR3 in DNA: TGCAGTGCTAGAGAGCCCCAAGGGGATACCGGGGAGCTGTTTTTT.

This clonotype was counted at least ten times. This clone may be a read error of a much larger clone one base away. The chain recombines TRBV24-1 with TRBJ1-1; TRBD1 matches 8 bases. The CDR3 spans 13 residues. Per germline, CDR1 KGHDR and CDR2 SFDVKD. The CDR3 loop is CATSEQPTGEASF. For the CDR3, the DNA is TGTGCCACCAGTGAACAGCCGACAGGGGAAGCTTCCTTT.

The chain combines TRBV28 with TRBJ1-1; D might be TRBD1 (5 bases). In germline, CDR1 is MDHEN, CDR2 SYDVKM. The CDR3 has 14 residues. V dropped 4 bases and J dropped 6 bases, with 15 bases sitting between them. The CDR3 spells CASSSTLGGAEAFF. The CDR3, as DNA: TGTGCCAGCAGTTCTACCCTTGGGGGTGCTGAAGCTTTCTTT.

To note about this clonotype: The junction and the germline gene differ at one end; a read error may be behind it. This rearrangement joins TRBV10-3 to TRBJ1-1; 7 bases are a match to TRBD1. Looked up from germline, CDR1 is ENHRY and CDR2 is SYGVKD. CDR3 length: 14 amino acids. The CDR3 reads CAIGESNTGAEAFF. DNA for the CDR3: TGTGCCATCGGTGAGTCAAATACAGGGGCCGAAGCTTTCTTT.

V usage is TRBV6-5 and J usage is TRBJ2-1, with TRBD1 matching over 8 bases. CDR1 and CDR2 from the germline V gene are MNHEY and SVGAGI. The CDR3 is 15 residues long. Losses at the gene ends were 2 bases for V and 7 bases for J; bases not matched to a gene: 7. The CDR3 protein is CASSYGARGQNEQFF. In DNA, the CDR3 is TGTGCCAGCAGTTACGGGGCCAGGGGGCAAAATGAGCAGTTCTTC.

The CDR3 loop reads CASPPYEQYF. CDR3 coding DNA: TGTGCCAGCCCCCCCTACGAGCAGTACTTC. This chain connects TRBV9 to TRBJ2-7, with D hard to call. V was pared by 7 bases and J by 2 bases, with 4 bases between. The germline CDR1 and CDR2 sequences are SGDLS and YYNGEE. This CDR3 comprises 10 residues.

This clonotype was seen only a few times. The chain carries TRBV30 and TRBJ2-2; D is possibly TRBD1 (6 bases). CDR1 and CDR2 (germline): GTSNPN, SVGIG (reference sequence). The CDR3 has 16 amino acids. V was trimmed by 0 bases and J by 4 bases, leaving 15 bases between them. CDR3 DNA sequence: TGTGCCTGGAGTGTACTAAGAGACAGGAGCACCGGGGAGCTGTTTTTT. Translating gives CAWSVLRDRSTGELFF.

This clonotype was observed at least ten times. J is TRBJ2-7 and V is TRBV11-2; D unclear. Per germline, CDR1 SGHAT and CDR2 FQNNGV. This CDR3 contains 14 residues. V gave up 2 bases and J gave up 0 bases, with 8 bases separating them. CDR3 nucleotides: TGTGCCAGCAGCTTAATTCCTAGCTCCTACGAGCAGTACTTC. It translates to CASSLIPSSYEQYF. The full variable domain, completed using reference TRBV11-2 and TRBJ2-7, is EAGVAQSPRYKIIEKRQSVAFWCNPISGHATLYWYQQILGQGPKLLIQFQNNGVVDDSQLPKDRFSAERLKGVDSTLKIQPAKLEDSAVYLCASSLIPSSYEQYFGPGTRLTVT.

This sequence joins TRBV7-9 and TRBJ2-7; 10 nucleotides match TRBD1. V lost 5 bases, J lost 5 bases, and 9 bases stayed unmatched. This CDR3 comprises 15 residues. Germline CDR1 SEHNR, CDR2 FQNEAQ (reference sequence). The CDR3 loop is CASSTPGTGVDEQYF. The CDR3 bases are TGTGCCAGCAGCACCCCCGGGACAGGGGTGGACGAGCAGTACTTC.

The V gene is TRBV24-1, the J gene TRBJ1-1; 7 nucleotides match TRBD1. The CDR3 sequence is 13 residues long. In germline, CDR1 is KGHDR, CDR2 SFDVKD. The junction had 7 bases not matched to a gene; V was cut back by 5 bases and J by 8 bases. CDR3 bases: TGTGCCACCAGTGGTCTTCCGGGACAGGAAGCTTTCTTT. Translation: CATSGLPGQEAFF.

CDR3 protein: CASTWNRGVMNTEAFF. In DNA form, the CDR3 reads TGCGCCAGCACTTGGAACAGGGGCGTAATGAACACTGAAGCTTTCTTT. The chain employs TRBV10-2 and TRBJ1-1, with 7 positions matching TRBD1. Germline lookup yields CDR1 WSHSY and CDR2 SAAADI. V dropped 7 bases and J dropped 0; count of bases not matched to a gene: 11. This CDR3 spans 16 amino acids.

Comments on this clonotype: Given a much more abundant clone one base away, this may be a read error. The chain recombines TRBV7-9 with TRBJ1-1; 7 bases align to TRBD1. This CDR3 is built from 14 residues. Per the germline V gene, CDR1 is SEHNR and CDR2 is FQNEAQ (reference sequence). The CDR3 sequence is CSSSWDSRITEAFF. CDR3 sequence (DNA): TGTTCCAGCAGCTGGGACAGCCGGATCACTGAAGCTTTCTTT.

To note about this clonotype: This could be a read error, since a much larger clone is one nucleotide away. This chain uses TRBV5-6 with TRBJ1-1; D remains unclear. Germline CDR1 and CDR2: SGHDT and YYEEEE. This CDR3 comprises 17 residues. The CDR3 loop reads CASSFRGSLVMKTEAFF. The CDR3 region has the DNA TGTGCCAGCAGCTTTAGAGGCTCCCTGGTGATGAAGACTGAAGCTTTCTTT.

This clonotype was observed many times. The chain carries TRBV7-2 and TRBJ2-1, with D perhaps TRBD1 (6 bases). CDR3 length: 16 amino acids. Trimming removed 1 base at V and 0 bases at J, with 10 bases between. Per germline, CDR1 SGHTA and CDR2 FQGNSA. The CDR3 region is CASSLEGQTSYNEQFF. The CDR3 DNA reads TGTGCCAGCAGCTTAGAGGGACAAACCTCCTACAATGAGCAGTTCTTC. Full variable domain (outside the CDR3, taken from reference TRBV7-2 and TRBJ2-1): GAGVSQSPSNKVTEKGKDVELRCDPISGHTALYWYRQSLGQGLEFLIYFQGNSAPDKSGLPSDRFSAERTGGSVSTLTIQRTQQEDSAVYLCASSLEGQTSYNEQFFGPGTRLTVL.

This clonotype occurred many times. The chain combines TRBV7-2 with TRBJ1-1; no definite D call. The CDR3 is 13 residues long. Germline CDR1 SGHTA, CDR2 FQGNSA. V shed 3 bases and J shed 5 bases, with 10 bases lying between them. Here the CDR3 reads CASSFPGLTEAFF. In DNA form, the CDR3 reads TGTGCCAGCAGCTTCCCGGGGTTAACTGAAGCTTTCTTT.